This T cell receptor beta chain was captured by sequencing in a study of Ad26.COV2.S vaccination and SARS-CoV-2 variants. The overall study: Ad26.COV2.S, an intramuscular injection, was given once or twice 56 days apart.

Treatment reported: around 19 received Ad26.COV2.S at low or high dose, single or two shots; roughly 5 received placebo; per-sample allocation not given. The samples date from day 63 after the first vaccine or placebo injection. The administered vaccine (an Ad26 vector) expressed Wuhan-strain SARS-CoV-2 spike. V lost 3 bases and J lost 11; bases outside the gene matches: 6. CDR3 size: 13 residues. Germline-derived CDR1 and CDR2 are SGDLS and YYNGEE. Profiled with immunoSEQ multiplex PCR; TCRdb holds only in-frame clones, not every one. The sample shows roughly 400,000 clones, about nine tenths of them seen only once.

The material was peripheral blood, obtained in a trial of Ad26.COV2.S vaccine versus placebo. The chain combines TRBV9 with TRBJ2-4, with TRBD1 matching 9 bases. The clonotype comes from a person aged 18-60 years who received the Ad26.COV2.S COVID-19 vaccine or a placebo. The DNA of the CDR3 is TGTGCCAGCAGCGGGGACAGGGCCGGCGTTCAGTACTTC. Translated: CASSGDRAGVQYF.